A single sample is the source of the 19 T cell receptor beta chains below, sequenced in a study of blood T cells in healthy people across ages. Alongside a J-beta primer mix, a sample-barcoded 5' primer served in a second PCR lasting roughly 7 to 12 cycles. TCRdb re-analysed the 5' RACE reads in MiXCR, keeping a single row per CDR3 protein. The sample records around 820,000 distinct CDR3 sequences, roughly 25% being singletons. This sample also belongs to another study, concerning T cells of mothers and their children.

The sequenced sample was blood. These receptors came from a boy aged 10-17 years in good health.

The gene calls are TRBV7-2 and TRBJ1-2, with D hard to call. Germline V CDR1 and CDR2: SGHTA, FQGNSA. Trimming cost V 5 bases and J 3 bases, with 22 bases left between them. The CDR3 totals 17 residues. The CDR3 sequence is CASSPTPNGLGDYGYTF. The CDR3 DNA follows: TGTGCCAGCAGCCCCACACCCAACGGGCTTGGGGACTATGGCTACACCTTC.

This chain joins TRBV3-1 and TRBJ1-2; 10 nucleotides line up with TRBD1. Germline values: CDR1 LGHDT, CDR2 YNNKEL (reference sequence). V was pared by 7 bases and J by 3 bases, with 2 bases of the junction left unmatched. This CDR3 region has 13 residues. CDR3 sequence reads: CASNGQGDYGYTF. For the CDR3, the DNA is TGTGCCAGCAACGGACAGGGGGACTATGGCTACACCTTC.

This clonotype was seen only a few times. The chain couples TRBV12-3 or TRBV12-4 to TRBJ1-4; D might be TRBD1 (6 bases). V dropped 5 bases and J dropped 0 bases, with 13 bases sitting between them. The CDR3 loop spans 16 amino acids. CDR3 sequence reads: CASSPPRGTTNEKLFF. CDR3 coding DNA: TGTGCCAGCAGTCCACCAAGGGGGACAACTAATGAAAAACTGTTTTTT.

This clonotype has more than one count but fewer than ten. The chain recombines TRBV20-1 with TRBJ2-5; a weak D match, TRBD1 (5 bases). The CDR3 covers 12 residues. Germline V gene lookup returns CDR1 DFQATT and CDR2 SNEGSKA (reference sequence). V lost 8 bases to trimming and J lost 5 bases, with 15 bases between them. CDR3: CSPRGGPETQYF. CDR3 sequence (DNA): TGCAGTCCAAGGGGCGGCCCCGAGACCCAGTACTTC.

This rearrangement joins TRBV5-6 to TRBJ2-5; D may be TRBD1 or TRBD2 (5 bases each). V was pared by 4 bases and J by 5 bases, with 12 bases between. Germline CDR1 is SGHDT and CDR2 is YYEEEE. This CDR3 contains 13 residues. This CDR3 is CASSKGTVETQYF. The DNA of the CDR3 is TGTGCCAGCAGCAAGGGGACCGTTGAGACCCAGTACTTC.

J is TRBJ1-6 and V is TRBV10-3, with a tentative D call TRBD1 (6 bases). This CDR3 is built from 14 residues. Germline V gene sequence: CDR1 ENHRY, CDR2 SYGVKD. V lost 6 bases and J 5 bases, leaving 11 bases between the germline ends. The CDR3 DNA reads as TGTGCCATCAGCTCCGGGACAAATAATTCACCCCTCCACTTT. Its protein is CAISSGTNNSPLHF.

The chain has TRBV9 and TRBJ2-3; no reliable D call. Germline CDR1 reads SGDLS; CDR2 reads YYNGEE. Trimming removed 0 bases from V and 6 bases from J, with 8 bases in between. This CDR3 contains 13 residues. CDR3 loop: CASSVGSADTQYF. The CDR3 DNA sequence: TGTGCCAGCAGCGTAGGCAGCGCCGATACGCAGTATTTT.

There are a few counts of this clonotype. This chain uses TRBV9 with TRBJ2-7; D perhaps matches TRBD1 (6 bases). The CDR3 is made up of 15 amino acids. The germline gives CDR1 SGDLS, CDR2 YYNGEE. Deletions cut 0 bases from V and 2 bases from J, with 12 bases between. In DNA form, the CDR3 reads TGTGCCAGCAGCGTAGGACAGGTCCCACCCTACGAGCAGTACTTC. Protein product: CASSVGQVPPYEQYF.

V and J are TRBV27 and TRBJ2-3; D is possibly TRBD1 (6 bases). The CDR3 contains 16 residues. Germline CDR1 MNHEY, CDR2 SMNVEV (reference sequence). V was shortened by 6 bases and J by 0 bases, with 16 bases between the two germline ends. This CDR3 is CASRLRGYLSTDTQYF. CDR3 nucleotides: TGTGCCAGCAGGCTCAGGGGTTACCTTAGCACAGATACGCAGTATTTT.

A few counts support this clonotype. The gene calls are TRBV29-1 and TRBJ2-3; 7 nucleotides match TRBD1. Germline lookup yields CDR1 SQVTM and CDR2 ANQGSEA. The CDR3 length is 15 residues. V was pared by 3 bases and J by 0 bases, with 6 bases of the junction left unmatched. DNA for the CDR3: TGCAGCGTTGAGGGGACAGCCACTAGCACAGATACGCAGTATTTT. Translating gives CSVEGTATSTDTQYF.

This clonotype turned up a few times. The chain uses TRBV28 and TRBJ2-3, with D possibly matching TRBD1 (5 bases). There are 13 residues in the CDR3. Germline assignment: CDR1 MDHEN and CDR2 SYDVKM. V lost 8 bases and J 5 bases, leaving 14 bases between the germline ends. CDR3 protein: CASGGRDEDTQYF. The CDR3, as DNA: TGTGCCAGCGGCGGCAGGGATGAAGATACGCAGTATTTT.

The chain is built from TRBV5-5 and TRBJ1-5; 7 nucleotides line up with TRBD1. The CDR3 runs to 16 residues. The germline CDR1 and CDR2 sequences are SGHKS and YYEKEE (reference sequence). Germline trimming cut 1 base from V and 0 bases from J; bases unmatched to any gene: 4. The CDR3 bases are TGTGCCAGCAGCTTGTACCAGGGGGTTAGCAATCAGCCCCAGCATTTT. Residues: CASSLYQGVSNQPQHF. Supplemented by reference TRBV5-5 and TRBJ1-5, the full variable domain reads DAGVTQSPTHLIKTRGQQVTLRCSPISGHKSVSWYQQVLGQGPQFIFQYYEKEERGRGNFPDRFSARQFPNYSSELNVNALLLGDSALYLCASSLYQGVSNQPQHFGDGTRLSIL.

DNA of the CDR3: TGTGTTGTAGGGGCACCCAACACTGAAGCTTTCTTT. Its protein product is CVVGAPNTEAFF. The chain combines TRBV6-6 with TRBJ1-1; D is perhaps TRBD1 (5 bases). CDR3 length equals 12 residues. Germline CDR1 is MNHNY and CDR2 is SVGAGI (reference sequence).

This clonotype came up a few times. The gene calls are TRBV4-1 and TRBJ1-2, with TRBD1 as a possible D gene (6 bases). V was trimmed by 1 base and J by 6 bases, leaving 15 bases between them. The CDR3 is made up of 15 amino acids. Germline V lookup: CDR1 MGHRA, CDR2 YSYEKL. The CDR3 nucleotides are TGCGCCAGCAGCCAAGGTTTAAGGACAGCGGATGGCTACACCTTC. This encodes CASSQGLRTADGYTF.

V and J are TRBV4-3 and TRBJ2-3, with D possibly called TRBD1 or TRBD2 (5 bases each). CDR3 size: 14 residues. Germline CDR1 LGHNA, CDR2 YSLEER. V was shortened by 0 bases and J by 6 bases, with 10 bases between the two germline ends. CDR3 nucleotides: TGCGCCAGCAGCCAAGATAGGGGAGCCGATACGCAGTATTTT. This sequence encodes CASSQDRGADTQYF.

This sequence joins TRBV4-2 and TRBJ2-7, with D possibly TRBD2 on 5 matching bases. The CDR3 sequence is 14 residues long. Trimming pared 1 base from V and 3 bases from J, leaving 10 bases between. Looked up from germline, CDR1 is LGHNA and CDR2 is YNFKEQ. The CDR3 nucleotides read TGTGCCAGCAGCCAAGGGGAGAATATCTACGAGCAGTACTTC. This translates into CASSQGENIYEQYF.

The chain has TRBV28 and TRBJ1-1, with 7 bases identical to TRBD1. Losses at the gene ends were 3 bases for V and 0 bases for J; bases not matched to a gene: 4. The length of the CDR3 is 15 residues. The germline V gene has CDR1 MDHEN and CDR2 SYDVKM. CDR3 bases: TGTGCCAGCAGTTTTAACAGGGGTCTGAACACTGAAGCTTTCTTT. It encodes CASSFNRGLNTEAFF.

The chain carries TRBV28 and TRBJ2-4; D may correspond to TRBD1 or TRBD2 (7 bases each). Germline V gives CDR1 MDHEN, CDR2 SYDVKM. CDR3 length: 15 amino acids. With 4 bases removed from V and 8 bases from J, the gap between germline ends came to 18 bases. The CDR3 here is CASSSRAGGEDIQYF. CDR3 nucleotide sequence: TGTGCCAGCAGTTCCCGTGCAGGGGGGGAAGACATTCAGTACTTC. The full variable domain, completed using reference TRBV28 and TRBJ2-4, is DVKVTQSSRYLVKRTGEKVFLECVQDMDHENMFWYRQDPGLGLRLIYFSYDVKMKEKGDIPEGYSVSREKKERFSLILESASTNQTSMYLCASSSRAGGEDIQYFGAGTRLSVL.

This sequence joins TRBV5-5 and TRBJ2-5; D gene unclear. CDR3 length: 14 residues. Per the germline V gene, CDR1 is SGHKS and CDR2 is YYEKEE (reference sequence). V lost 0 bases to trimming and J lost 4 bases, with 10 bases between them. The CDR3 nucleotides read TGTGCCAGCAGCTTGGCCAGGACGGTAGAGACCCAGTACTTC. This encodes CASSLARTVETQYF.